The T cell receptor beta chain under discussion was sequenced for a study of blood T cell repertoires in COVID-19. Study-level background: In each case, the material was cDNA or gDNA derived from T cells, B-cell-depleted T cells, or PBMCs.

Authors' methods: Nucleated cell number was recorded as an estimate derived from reference gene primer amplification. TCRdb keeps only in-frame clones here, not all; method: immunoSEQ multiplex PCR. D and trimming come from the DNA, and the V and J calls and clone size come from that table. The sample lists about 200,000 clones, 80% to 90% seen once, with about 9% in the top ten. Source material: peripheral blood. The receptor was isolated from a man aged 50 or older with active or convalescent COVID-19.

Written as DNA, the CDR3 is TGCGCCAGCAGCTTGGTTCTAGCGAGCAACCAAGAGACCCAGTACTTC. This gives the protein CASSLVLASNQETQYF. The V and J genes are TRBV5-1 and TRBJ2-5; a possible D gene is TRBD2 (6 bases). CDR3 length: 16 amino acids. The germline CDR1 and CDR2 sequences are SGHRS and YFSETQ. V lost 0 bases and J lost 0, with 12 bases in between.